The 18 T cell receptor beta chains below were found in one sample sequenced in a study of T cells in Graves' hyperthyroidism and ophthalmopathy (dated by TCRdb to about 2019). The method behind the library was multiplex PCR. TCRdb shows the sequencer as Illumina HiSeq 2000. The TCR beta CDR3 regions were amplified from RNA transcripts. A first-round RT-PCR of the TCR CDR3 used the HTBI primer set with the Qiagen OneStep RT-PCR kit. The raw public data were reprocessed by TCRdb itself: fastp quality trimming at Q25, MiXCR clonotype calling, in-frame beta chains only. Rows matching on CDR3 protein sequence are summarized as one entry with the most common DNA and genes. This sample comprises approximately 300,000 distinct CDR3 sequences, roughly 19% of them detected only once. Less than 40% of the sample goes to the ten largest clones. Material: blood. The receptors derive from a man aged 45 to 65 with Graves' ophthalmopathy.

This clonotype was counted at least ten times. This chain uses TRBV9 with TRBJ2-7, with D possibly being TRBD2 (6 bases). V shed 3 bases and J shed 6 bases, with 22 bases lying between them. The germline V gene encodes CDR1 SGDLS and CDR2 YYNGEE. The CDR3 length is 16 residues. This CDR3 is CASSAAILASPAEQYF. CDR3 in DNA: TGTGCCAGCAGCGCCGCCATCCTAGCGTCCCCGGCCGAGCAGTACTTC.

In this sample, this clonotype turned up many times. The chain joins TRBV5-4 to TRBJ1-1; the match to TRBD1 covers 7 bases. The CDR3 is 17 residues long. CDR1 SGHNT and CDR2 YYREEE come from the germline V gene (reference sequence). With 5 bases clipped from V and 1 base from J, the junction kept 14 bases outside the gene matches. CDR3 bases: TGTGCCAGCAGGCTAATGAAGGGGGCCACCTCGAACACTGAAGCTTTCTTT. Its protein product is CASRLMKGATSNTEAFF.

V is TRBV11-2 and J is TRBJ2-2; the D gene is possibly TRBD2 (5 bases). This CDR3 region has 14 residues. Germline-derived CDR1 and CDR2 are SGHAT and FQNNGV. Trimming cost V 6 bases and J 7 bases, with 15 bases left between them. The CDR3 protein is CASSVMGGGGELFF. The CDR3 DNA sequence: TGTGCCAGCAGTGTGATGGGTGGAGGCGGGGAGCTGTTTTTT.

This clonotype was found a few times. This chain links TRBV9 with TRBJ2-5; D perhaps matches TRBD2 (6 bases). This CDR3 region has 13 residues. Germline CDR1 and CDR2: SGDLS and YYNGEE. V dropped 2 bases and J dropped 5 bases, with 10 bases sitting between them. As DNA, the CDR3 is TGTGCCAGCAGCGTTTACGGGAGTGAGACCCAGTACTTC. Its translation: CASSVYGSETQYF.

This clonotype has a count of ten or more. The chain combines TRBV28 with TRBJ1-2; 8 nucleotides agree with TRBD1. The V segment lost 5 bases and the J segment 5 bases; nucleotides outside the gene matches: 10. The CDR3 is 15 residues long. Per germline, CDR1 MDHEN and CDR2 SYDVKM. In nucleotides, the CDR3 is TGTGCCAGCAGTCCTTCAGGGGGCGCTTTATATGGCTACACCTTC. This codes for CASSPSGGALYGYTF.

This clonotype was recorded a few times. The rearrangement links TRBV6-2 or TRBV6-3 to TRBJ2-1; D call uncertain. V lost 0 bases, J lost 12 bases, and 9 bases lay in between. The CDR3 is made up of 12 amino acids. Germline lookup yields CDR1 MNHEY and CDR2 SVGEGT. For the CDR3, the DNA is TGTGCCAGCAGTTACTCTAGGACCGGGCAGTTCTTC. It specifies CASSYSRTGQFF.

This clonotype was observed at least ten times. This sequence joins TRBV27 and TRBJ1-1; maybe TRBD1 (5 bases). The CDR3 extends over 14 amino acids. The V end lost 5 bases, the J end lost 4 bases, and 14 bases lay between the germline ends. Germline values: CDR1 MNHEY, CDR2 SMNVEV (reference sequence). The CDR3 protein is CASSPGTSGTEAFF. Written as DNA, the CDR3 is TGTGCCAGCAGTCCCGGGACCTCGGGCACTGAAGCTTTCTTT.

This clonotype was recorded a few times. This chain joins TRBV9 and TRBJ2-1; 15 positions agree with TRBD2. Germline V lookup: CDR1 SGDLS, CDR2 YYNGEE. V was clipped by 0 bases and J by 1 base; unmatched bases: 8. The CDR3 sequence is 20 residues long. This CDR3 reads CASSVGRGLAGGRSYNEQFF. As DNA, the CDR3 is TGTGCCAGCAGCGTAGGACGAGGACTAGCGGGAGGGCGGTCCTACAATGAGCAGTTCTTC.

Only a few counts were recorded for this clonotype. The V gene is TRBV7-9, the J gene TRBJ1-5, with D perhaps TRBD1 (6 bases). Trimming took off 1 base at V and 1 base at J, with 11 bases between the two ends. Germline values: CDR1 SEHNR, CDR2 FQNEAQ (reference sequence). This CDR3 region has 16 residues. CDR3 nucleotide sequence: TGTGCCAGCAGCTTAGTGGGGGGCCAGAGCAATCAGCCCCAGCATTTT. Protein sequence: CASSLVGGQSNQPQHF.

Comments on this clonotype: This sequence may be a read error, since a much larger clone differs from it by one base. The chain links TRBV27 to TRBJ1-5, with D perhaps matching TRBD1 (6 bases). Germline loops: CDR1 MNHEY, CDR2 SMNVEV (reference sequence). V was shortened by 5 bases and J by 2 bases, with 10 bases between the two germline ends. The CDR3 consists of 14 residues. CDR3 nucleotides: TGTGCCAGCAGTGGGGGGGCGGGCAATCAGCCCCAGCATTTT. As protein: CASSGGAGNQPQHF.

This clonotype has only a few counts. The gene calls are TRBV4-1 and TRBJ1-5, with a weak D call TRBD1 (6 bases). Germline V gene lookup returns CDR1 MGHRA and CDR2 YSYEKL. Trimming took 0 bases from V and 9 from J, leaving 18 bases between them. The CDR3 runs 16 residues. The CDR3 loop is CASSQDLLSQGWPQHF. The CDR3 region has the DNA TGCGCCAGCAGCCAAGATCTTTTGTCCCAGGGGTGGCCCCAGCATTTT.

In its sample, this clonotype was seen many times. The J gene is TRBJ1-4, the V gene TRBV30; D remains unclear. V dropped 5 bases and J dropped 5 bases, with 24 bases sitting between them. The CDR3 extends over 17 amino acids. Germline-derived CDR1 and CDR2 are GTSNPN and SVGIG (reference sequence). CDR3 in DNA: TGTGCCTGGGGCCTCCTTCCAACATCGGGCCTAAATGAAAAACTGTTTTTT. It encodes CAWGLLPTSGLNEKLFF.

This clonotype was observed at least ten times. This rearrangement joins TRBV12-3 or TRBV12-4 to TRBJ2-1, with 9 nucleotides matching TRBD2. The ends lost 5 bases at V and 3 bases at J; junction bases unmatched: 14. This CDR3 comprises 18 residues. In DNA form, the CDR3 reads TGTGCCAGCAGTAAACGACTAGCGGACCAAGCCGTCTACAATGAGCAGTTCTTC. It codes for CASSKRLADQAVYNEQFF.

This clonotype was picked up a small number of times. The gene calls are TRBV6-6 and TRBJ2-1; D is unclear. V lost 2 bases and J lost 0, with 8 bases in between. This CDR3 is 15 amino acids long. Germline CDR1 and CDR2: MNHNY and SVGAGI (reference sequence). CDR3 bases: TGTGCCAGCAGTTACAGGCCCGGCTCCTACAATGAGCAGTTCTTC. Translation: CASSYRPGSYNEQFF.

The chain recombines TRBV11-2 with TRBJ2-3; D gene unclear. This CDR3 is 14 amino acids long. The V gene lost 0 bases and the J gene lost 4 bases, with 8 bases spanning the gap. Germline assignment: CDR1 SGHAT and CDR2 FQNNGV. CDR3 nucleotides: TGTGCCAGCAGCTTAGATCCCTTAGCAGATACGCAGTATTTT. It is translated as CASSLDPLADTQYF.

This clonotype was counted a few times. The V call is TRBV28, the J call TRBJ2-4; a possible D gene is TRBD2 (6 bases). CDR1 and CDR2 (germline): MDHEN, SYDVKM. V lost 6 bases, J lost 0 bases, and 15 bases lay in between. The CDR3 length is 16 residues. CDR3 bases: TGTGCCAGCAGCCACGGAGGGGTATTAGCCAAAAACATTCAGTACTTC. Translation gives CASSHGGVLAKNIQYF.

As to this clonotype: This sequence may be a read error, since a much larger clone differs from it by one base. The chain joins TRBV30 to TRBJ2-1, with no clear D. The CDR3 runs 11 residues. Per the germline V gene, CDR1 is GTSNPN and CDR2 is SVGIG (reference sequence). Between the trimmed V and J ends, which lost 0 bases and 13 bases, there was a span of 10 bases. In DNA, the CDR3 is TGTGCCTGGAGTGTAAGCCCCACACAGTTCTTC. It encodes CAWSVSPTQFF.

This chain joins TRBV28 and TRBJ2-4; D is ambiguous. V was pared by 6 bases and J by 1 base, with 10 bases between. Germline assignment: CDR1 MDHEN and CDR2 SYDVKM. This CDR3 has 14 residues. In DNA, the CDR3 is TGTGCCAGCAGCCCACCTGGGGCCAAAAACATTCAGTACTTC. This encodes CASSPPGAKNIQYF. The full variable domain, with the rest looked up from reference TRBV28 and TRBJ2-4, is DVKVTQSSRYLVKRTGEKVFLECVQDMDHENMFWYRQDPGLGLRLIYFSYDVKMKEKGDIPEGYSVSREKKERFSLILESASTNQTSMYLCASSPPGAKNIQYFGAGTRLSVL.